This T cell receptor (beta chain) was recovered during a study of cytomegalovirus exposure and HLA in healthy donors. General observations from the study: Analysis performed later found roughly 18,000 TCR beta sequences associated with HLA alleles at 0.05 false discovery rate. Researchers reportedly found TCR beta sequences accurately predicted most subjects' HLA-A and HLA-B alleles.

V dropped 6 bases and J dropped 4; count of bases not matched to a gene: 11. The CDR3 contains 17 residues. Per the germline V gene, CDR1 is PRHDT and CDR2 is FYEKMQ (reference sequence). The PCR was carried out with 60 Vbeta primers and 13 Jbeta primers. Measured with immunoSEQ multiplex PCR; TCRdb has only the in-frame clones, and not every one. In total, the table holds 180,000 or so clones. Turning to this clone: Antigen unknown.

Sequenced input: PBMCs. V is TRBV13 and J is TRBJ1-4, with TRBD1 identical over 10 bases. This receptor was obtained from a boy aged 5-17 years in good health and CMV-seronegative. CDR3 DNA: TGTGCCAGCAGTCCCAATGACAGGGGGCGCGATAATGAAAAACTGTTTTTT. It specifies CASSPNDRGRDNEKLFF.